This T cell receptor (beta chain) is from a study of T cell responses to AZD1222 COVID-19 vaccine. General study results and limits: Among those given AZD1222, only 6 or 7 were seropositive at baseline. White British donors predominated, females outnumbered males, and clonal diversity was possibly underestimated.

Germline lookup yields CDR1 SNHLY and CDR2 FYNNEI. This CDR3 region has 12 residues. V was pared by 8 bases and J by 2 bases, with 9 bases between. In its sample, this clone was seen a few times. The target antigen is unknown. Only in-frame clones appear in the TCRdb table, and some are missing; sequencing was by immunoSEQ multiplex PCR. The table includes roughly 120,000 clones, 88% detected once. The sequence derives from an adult in good health. The chain combines TRBV2 with TRBJ1-1; D is perhaps TRBD1 (5 bases). The sample was peripheral blood, taken on day 0 of MenACWY control vaccination. In DNA form, the CDR3 reads TGTGCCAGCGGACACCCCAACACTGAAGCTTTCTTT. Protein: CASGHPNTEAFF. Complete variable domain (other parts from reference TRBV2 and TRBJ1-1): EPEVTQTPSHQVTQMGQEVILRCVPISNHLYFYWYRQILGQKVEFLVSFYNNEISEKSEIFDDQFSVERPDGSNFTLKIRSTKLEDSAMYFCASGHPNTEAFFGQGTRLTVV.